These T cell receptor beta chains were read from a single sample in a study of blood T cell repertoires in COVID-19. Sequencing used immunoSEQ multiplex PCR; TCRdb keeps in-frame clones, though not all of them. In the table there are some 300,000 clones, about 90% of which are singletons. Sequenced material: PBMCs or T cells enriched from blood (not recorded which). All receptors derive from a woman in her forties or fifties who had been exposed to COVID-19. The CDR3 runs from the conserved cysteine through the conserved F or W. The D gene is left open where the match is weak. Not all rows give a size; the values are once, few, many and, for expanded clones, a class.

D gene: TRBD1; V gene: TRBV6-5; CDR3 length: 14; clone size: .; J gene: TRBJ1-1; CDR3 protein: CASTLGQWNTEAFF; CDR3 DNA: TGTGCCAGCACCTTGGGACAGTGGAACACTGAAGCTTTCTTT
D gene: TRBD1; V gene: TRBV7-6; CDR3 length: 14; clone size: .; J gene: TRBJ1-1; CDR3 protein: CASSLFSGGTEAFF; CDR3 DNA: TGTGCCAGCAGCTTATTTTCAGGGGGCACTGAAGCTTTCTTT
D gene: .; V gene: TRBV28; CDR3 length: 11; clone size: .; J gene: TRBJ2-3; CDR3 protein: CASRLTDTQYF; CDR3 DNA: TGTGCCAGCAGACTAACAGATACGCAGTATTTT
D gene: TRBD1; V gene: TRBV6-5; CDR3 length: 13; clone size: .; J gene: TRBJ1-1; CDR3 protein: CASSPGTGIEAFF; CDR3 DNA: TGTGCCAGCAGTCCTGGGACAGGGATTGAAGCTTTCTTT
D gene: TRBD2; V gene: TRBV9; CDR3 length: 15; clone size: .; J gene: TRBJ2-1; CDR3 protein: CASSPRLAGSNEQFF; CDR3 DNA: TGTGCCAGCAGCCCTCGACTAGCGGGAAGCAATGAGCAGTTCTTC
D gene: .; V gene: TRBV16; CDR3 length: 13; clone size: .; J gene: TRBJ1-2; CDR3 protein: CASSQEPGVIYTF; CDR3 DNA: TGTGCCAGCAGCCAAGAACCGGGAGTAATCTACACCTTC
D gene: .; V gene: TRBV5-1; CDR3 length: 16; clone size: .; J gene: TRBJ1-1; CDR3 protein: CASSLEGPSSGTEAFF; CDR3 DNA: TGCGCCAGCAGCTTGGAGGGGCCTTCCTCGGGCACTGAAGCTTTCTTT
D gene: .; V gene: TRBV7-8; CDR3 length: 16; clone size: .; J gene: TRBJ2-1; CDR3 protein: CASSLARVGSYNEQFF; CDR3 DNA: TGTGCCAGCAGCTTAGCGAGGGTAGGGTCCTACAATGAGCAGTTCTTC
D gene: .; V gene: TRBV20-1; CDR3 length: 18; clone size: many; J gene: TRBJ2-5; CDR3 protein: CSASALEEGALGGETQYF; CDR3 DNA: TGCAGTGCTAGTGCACTCGAGGAGGGGGCCCTAGGGGGAGAGACCCAGTACTTC
D gene: TRBD1; V gene: TRBV19; CDR3 length: 18; clone size: .; J gene: TRBJ1-1; CDR3 protein: CASSNRTGGRLLGTEAFF; CDR3 DNA: TGTGCCAGTAGTAACCGGACAGGGGGCCGTTTATTGGGCACTGAAGCTTTCTTT
D gene: TRBD1; V gene: TRBV7-7; CDR3 length: 15; clone size: .; J gene: TRBJ2-5; CDR3 protein: CASSPRGQGAETQYF; CDR3 DNA: TGTGCTAGCAGCCCCCGGGGACAGGGGGCAGAGACCCAGTACTTC
D gene: TRBD1; V gene: TRBV2; CDR3 length: 16; clone size: .; J gene: TRBJ1-2; CDR3 protein: CASSEGDSRSSGGYTF; CDR3 DNA: TGTGCCAGCAGTGAGGGGGACAGCCGAAGCAGCGGGGGCTACACCTTC
D gene: TRBD1; V gene: TRBV5-1; CDR3 length: 14; clone size: .; J gene: TRBJ2-1; CDR3 protein: CASSPETGYNEQFF; CDR3 DNA: TGCGCCAGCAGCCCCGAGACAGGGTACAATGAGCAGTTCTTC